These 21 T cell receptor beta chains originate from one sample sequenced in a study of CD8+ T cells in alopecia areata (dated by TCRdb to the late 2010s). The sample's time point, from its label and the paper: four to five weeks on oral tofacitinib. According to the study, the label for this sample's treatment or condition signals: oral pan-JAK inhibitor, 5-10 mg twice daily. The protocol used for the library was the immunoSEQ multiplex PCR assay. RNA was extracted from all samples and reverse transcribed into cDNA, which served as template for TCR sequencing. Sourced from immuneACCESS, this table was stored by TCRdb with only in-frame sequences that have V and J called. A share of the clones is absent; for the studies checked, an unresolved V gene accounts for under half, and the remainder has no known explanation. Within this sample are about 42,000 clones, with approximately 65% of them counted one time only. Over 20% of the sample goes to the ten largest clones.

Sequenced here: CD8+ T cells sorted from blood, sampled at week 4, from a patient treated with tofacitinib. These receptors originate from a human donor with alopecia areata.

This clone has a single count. DNA for the CDR3: TGCAGCGCCCTGGACAGGGGGAACACTGAAGCTTTCTTT. It encodes CSALDRGNTEAFF. This rearrangement joins TRBV29-1 to TRBJ1-1; 9 bases match TRBD1. V lost 7 bases and J lost 1; bases outside the gene matches: 4. CDR3 length: 13 residues. Looked up from germline, CDR1 is SQVTM and CDR2 is ANQGSEA.

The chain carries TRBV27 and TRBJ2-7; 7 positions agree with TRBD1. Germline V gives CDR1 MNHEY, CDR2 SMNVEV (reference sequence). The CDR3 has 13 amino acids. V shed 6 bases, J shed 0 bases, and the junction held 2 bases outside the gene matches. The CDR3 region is CASSWDSSYEQYF. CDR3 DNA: TGTGCCAGCAGCTGGGACAGCTCCTACGAGCAGTACTTC.

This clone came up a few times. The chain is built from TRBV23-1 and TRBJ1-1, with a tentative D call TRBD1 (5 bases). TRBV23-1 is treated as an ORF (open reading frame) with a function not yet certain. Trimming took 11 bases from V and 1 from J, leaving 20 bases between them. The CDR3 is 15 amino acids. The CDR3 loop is CAPPGPPTGNTEAFF. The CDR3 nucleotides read TGCGCCCCCCCTGGGCCACCTACAGGGAACACTGAAGCTTTCTTT.

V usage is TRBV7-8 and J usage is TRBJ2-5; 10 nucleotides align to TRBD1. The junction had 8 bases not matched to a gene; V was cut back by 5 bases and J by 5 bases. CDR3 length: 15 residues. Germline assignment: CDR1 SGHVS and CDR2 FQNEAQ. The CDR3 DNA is TGTGCCAGCAGCCGGGGGACAGGGGATGCGGAGACCCAGTACTTC. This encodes CASSRGTGDAETQYF.

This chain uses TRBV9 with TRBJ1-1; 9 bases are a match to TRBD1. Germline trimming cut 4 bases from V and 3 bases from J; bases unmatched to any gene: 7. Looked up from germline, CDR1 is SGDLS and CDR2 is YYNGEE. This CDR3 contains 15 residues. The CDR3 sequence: CASSYPQGADTEAFF. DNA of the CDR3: TGTGCCAGCAGCTATCCACAGGGGGCGGACACTGAAGCTTTCTTT. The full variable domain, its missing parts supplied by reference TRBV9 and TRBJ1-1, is DSGVTQTPKHLITATGQRVTLRCSPRSGDLSVYWYQQSLDQGLQFLIQYYNGEERAKGNILERFSAQQFPDLHSELNLSSLELGDSALYFCASSYPQGADTEAFFGQGTRLTVV.

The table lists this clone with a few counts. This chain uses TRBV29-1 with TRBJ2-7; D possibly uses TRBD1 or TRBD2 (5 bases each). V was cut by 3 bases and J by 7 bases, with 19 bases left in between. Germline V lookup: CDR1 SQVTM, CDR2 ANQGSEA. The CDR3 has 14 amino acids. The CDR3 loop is CSVDKGEIIGEQYF. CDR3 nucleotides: TGCAGCGTTGATAAAGGGGAGATTATAGGGGAGCAGTACTTC.

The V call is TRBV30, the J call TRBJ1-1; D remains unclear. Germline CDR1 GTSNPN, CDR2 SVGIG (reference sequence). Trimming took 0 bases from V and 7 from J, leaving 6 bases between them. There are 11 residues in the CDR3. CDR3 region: CAWSVGHEAFF. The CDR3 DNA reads TGTGCCTGGAGTGTAGGGCATGAAGCTTTCTTT.

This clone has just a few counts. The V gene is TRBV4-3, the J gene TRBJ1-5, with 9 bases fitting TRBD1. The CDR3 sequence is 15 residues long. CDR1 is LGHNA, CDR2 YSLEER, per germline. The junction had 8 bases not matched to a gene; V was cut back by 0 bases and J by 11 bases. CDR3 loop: CASSQDNDRGETQHF. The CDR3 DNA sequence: TGCGCCAGCAGCCAAGACAATGACAGGGGGGAGACCCAGCATTTT.

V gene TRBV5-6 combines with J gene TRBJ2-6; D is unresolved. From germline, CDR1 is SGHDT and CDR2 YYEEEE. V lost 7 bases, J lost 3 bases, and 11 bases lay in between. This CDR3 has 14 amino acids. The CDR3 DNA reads TGTGCCAGCTCCAAGGGAAGTGGGGCCAACGTCCTGACTTTC. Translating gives CASSKGSGANVLTF.

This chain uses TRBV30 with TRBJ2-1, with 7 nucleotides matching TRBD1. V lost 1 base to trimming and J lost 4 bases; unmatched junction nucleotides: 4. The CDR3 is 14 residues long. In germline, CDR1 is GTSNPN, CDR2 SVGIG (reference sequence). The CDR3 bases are TGTGCCTGGAGTGCGGGACAGAGGTACAATGAGCAGTTCTTC. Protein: CAWSAGQRYNEQFF.

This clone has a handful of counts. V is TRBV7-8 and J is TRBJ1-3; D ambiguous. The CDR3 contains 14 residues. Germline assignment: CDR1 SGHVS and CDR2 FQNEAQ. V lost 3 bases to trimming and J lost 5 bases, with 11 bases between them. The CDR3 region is CASSLDRGRNTIYF. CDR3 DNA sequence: TGTGCCAGCAGCTTGGACCGAGGGAGAAACACCATATATTTT.

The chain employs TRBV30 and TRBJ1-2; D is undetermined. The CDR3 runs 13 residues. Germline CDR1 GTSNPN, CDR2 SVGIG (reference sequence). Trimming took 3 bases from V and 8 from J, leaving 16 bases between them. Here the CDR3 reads CAWSEGGIMGYTF. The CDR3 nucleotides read TGTGCCTGGAGCGAAGGCGGTATAATGGGCTACACCTTC.

The CDR3 bases are TGCAGCGTTGAAGATGGGGCGGGCACCGGGGAGCTGTTTTTT. This gives the protein CSVEDGAGTGELFF. V usage is TRBV29-1 and J usage is TRBJ2-2; D might be TRBD1 or TRBD2, each matching 5 bases. The V end lost 0 bases, the J end lost 4 bases, and 9 bases lay between the germline ends. The CDR3 has 14 residues. Germline V gene data show CDR1 as SQVTM and CDR2 as ANQGSEA.

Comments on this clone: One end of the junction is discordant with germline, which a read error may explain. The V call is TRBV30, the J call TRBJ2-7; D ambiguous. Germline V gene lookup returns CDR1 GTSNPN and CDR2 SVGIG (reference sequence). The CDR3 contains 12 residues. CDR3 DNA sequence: TGTGCCTGGAGTACCAACAGCTACGAGCAGTGCTTC. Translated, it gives CAWSTNSYEQCF.

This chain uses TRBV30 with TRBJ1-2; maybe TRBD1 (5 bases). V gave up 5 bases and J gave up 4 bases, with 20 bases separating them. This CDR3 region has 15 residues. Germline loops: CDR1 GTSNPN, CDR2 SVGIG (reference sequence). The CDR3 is CAWLDQQEIPYGYTF. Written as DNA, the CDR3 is TGTGCCTGGTTGGATCAACAGGAAATCCCCTATGGCTACACCTTC. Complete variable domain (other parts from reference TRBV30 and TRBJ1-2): SQTIHQWPATLVQPVGSPLSLECTVEGTSNPNLYWYRQAAGRGLQLLFYSVGIGQISSEVPQNLSASRPQDRQFILSSKKLLLSDSGFYLCAWLDQQEIPYGYTFGSGTRLTVV.

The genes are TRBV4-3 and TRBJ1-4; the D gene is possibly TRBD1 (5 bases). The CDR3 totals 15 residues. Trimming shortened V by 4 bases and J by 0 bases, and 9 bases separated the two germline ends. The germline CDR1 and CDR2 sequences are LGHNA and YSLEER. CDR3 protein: CASSPTGATNEKLFF. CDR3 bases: TGCGCCAGCAGCCCAACGGGGGCAACTAATGAAAAACTGTTTTTT.

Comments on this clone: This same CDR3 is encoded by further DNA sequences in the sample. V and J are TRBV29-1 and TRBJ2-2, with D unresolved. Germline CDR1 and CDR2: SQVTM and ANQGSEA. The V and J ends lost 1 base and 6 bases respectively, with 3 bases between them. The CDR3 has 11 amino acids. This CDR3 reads CSVEGSGELFF. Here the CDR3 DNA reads TGCAGCGTTGAAGGTTCCGGGGAGCTGTTTTTT.

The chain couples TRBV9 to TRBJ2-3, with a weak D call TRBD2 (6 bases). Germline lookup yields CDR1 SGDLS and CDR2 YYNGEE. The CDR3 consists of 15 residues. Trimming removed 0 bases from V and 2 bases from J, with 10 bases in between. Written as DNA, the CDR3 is TGTGCCAGCAGCGTAGCGGGAGCCACCACAGATACGCAGTATTTT. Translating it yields CASSVAGATTDTQYF.

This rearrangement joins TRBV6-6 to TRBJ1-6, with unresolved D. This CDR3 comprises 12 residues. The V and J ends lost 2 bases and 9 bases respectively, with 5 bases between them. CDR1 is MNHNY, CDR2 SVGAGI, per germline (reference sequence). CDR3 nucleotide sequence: TGTGCCAGCAGTTACGATGGTTCACCCCTCCACTTT. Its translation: CASSYDGSPLHF.

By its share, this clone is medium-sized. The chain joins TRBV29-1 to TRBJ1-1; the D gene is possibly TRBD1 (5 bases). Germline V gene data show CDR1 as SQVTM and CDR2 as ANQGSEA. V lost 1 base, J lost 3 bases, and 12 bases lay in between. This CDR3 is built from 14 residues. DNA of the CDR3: TGCAGCGTTGAAGGGGGTACGGGGGACACTGAAGCTTTCTTT. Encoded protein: CSVEGGTGDTEAFF.

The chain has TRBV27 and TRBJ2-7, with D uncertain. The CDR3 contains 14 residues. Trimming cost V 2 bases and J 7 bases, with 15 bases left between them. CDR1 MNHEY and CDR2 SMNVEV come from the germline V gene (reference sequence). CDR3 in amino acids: CASSLDTGLAEQYF. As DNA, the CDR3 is TGTGCCAGCAGTTTAGACACCGGGCTGGCTGAGCAGTACTTC.